These 20 T cell receptor beta chains share one sample of origin, sequenced in a study of blood T cell repertoires in COVID-19. Assay used: immunoSEQ multiplex PCR; TCRdb lists only in-frame clones, some missing. The table lists tens of thousands of clones, roughly four fifths of them singletons. Sequenced sample: peripheral blood. These TCRs come from a woman aged 80 or older with acute or convalescent COVID-19.

J is TRBJ1-5 and V is TRBV2, with 12 nucleotides matching TRBD1. The CDR3 consists of 17 residues. CDR1 SNHLY and CDR2 FYNNEI come from the germline V gene. The junction had 12 bases not matched to a gene; V was cut back by 9 bases and J by 3 bases. The CDR3 spells CASSPDGTGGFNQPQHF. In nucleotides, the CDR3 is TGTGCCAGTTCACCAGACGGGACAGGGGGCTTCAATCAGCCCCAGCATTTT.

This clone came up a few times. The chain has TRBV5-6 and TRBJ2-7; D unresolved. This CDR3 spans 13 amino acids. The V and J ends lost 4 bases and 0 bases respectively, with 8 bases between them. Germline V gene lookup returns CDR1 SGHDT and CDR2 YYEEEE. The CDR3 DNA reads TGTGCCAGCAGCCCTAGGTCCTCCTACGAGCAGTACTTC. Translating it yields CASSPRSSYEQYF.

This chain connects TRBV27 to TRBJ1-5; 10 bases align to TRBD1. The J segment lost 3 bases and the V segment lost 4 bases, leaving 3 bases of the junction unmatched. The germline V gene encodes CDR1 MNHEY and CDR2 SMNVEV (reference sequence). This CDR3 has 15 amino acids. The CDR3 protein is CASSSTGGPNQPQHF. For the CDR3, the DNA is TGTGCCAGCAGTTCGACAGGGGGCCCCAATCAGCCCCAGCATTTT.

Only a few counts were recorded for this clone. The rearrangement joins TRBV5-1 to TRBJ1-3; D remains unclear. Trimming removed 0 bases from V and 0 bases from J, with 10 bases in between. CDR1 is SGHRS, CDR2 YFSETQ, per germline. This CDR3 is built from 16 residues. The CDR3 DNA reads TGCGCCAGCAGCTTGGACTGGTCCCTCTCTGGAAACACCATATATTTT. Protein product: CASSLDWSLSGNTIYF.

This rearrangement joins TRBV11-3 to TRBJ2-5; D may be TRBD1 (6 bases). Germline V gene sequence: CDR1 SGHNT, CDR2 YENEEA. V dropped 7 bases and J dropped 4 bases, with 13 bases sitting between them. The CDR3 length is 13 residues. The CDR3 coding sequence is TGTGCCAGCAACCCAGACAGGACAGAGACCCAGTACTTC. Its protein product is CASNPDRTETQYF. Full variable domain (rest looked up from reference TRBV11-3 and TRBJ2-5): EAGVVQSPRYKIIEKKQPVAFWCNPISGHNTLYWYLQNLGQGPELLIRYENEEAVDDSQLPKDRFSAERLKGVDSTLKIQPAELGDSAVYLCASNPDRTETQYFGPGTRLLVL.

V gene TRBV30 combines with J gene TRBJ1-2; perhaps TRBD1 as D (6 bases). Germline values: CDR1 GTSNPN, CDR2 SVGIG (reference sequence). Trimming pared 1 base from V and 6 bases from J, leaving 9 bases between. The CDR3 loop spans 12 amino acids. This chain's CDR3 is CAWSEGGDGYTF. In nucleotides, the CDR3 is TGTGCCTGGAGTGAAGGGGGGGATGGCTACACCTTC. Full variable domain (missing parts from reference TRBV30 and TRBJ1-2): SQTIHQWPATLVQPVGSPLSLECTVEGTSNPNLYWYRQAAGRGLQLLFYSVGIGQISSEVPQNLSASRPQDRQFILSSKKLLLSDSGFYLCAWSEGGDGYTFGSGTRLTVV.

This clone was counted a single time. The chain uses TRBV4-3 and TRBJ1-1; D may be TRBD1 (5 bases). The germline V gene has CDR1 LGHNA and CDR2 YSLEER. This CDR3 is 12 amino acids long. V lost 5 bases and J lost 4, with 8 bases in between. The CDR3: CASSGGGTEAFF. The CDR3 DNA follows: TGCGCCAGCAGCGGCGGGGGCACTGAAGCTTTCTTT.

In its sample, this clone ranks as medium-sized (0.01 to 0.1%). The V gene is TRBV7-2, the J gene TRBJ1-2, with D tentatively TRBD1 (5 bases). Trimming removed 6 bases at V and 5 bases at J, with 16 bases between. The CDR3 spans 14 residues. Germline loops: CDR1 SGHTA, CDR2 FQGNSA. The CDR3, as DNA: TGTGCCAGCAGTCCAGGGTCCTCTTCTTATGGCTACACCTTC. Its protein product is CASSPGSSSYGYTF.

J is TRBJ1-2 and V is TRBV23-1; D remains unclear. TRBV23-1 is an ORF, and what it does is uncertain. The CDR3 length is 15 residues. Trimming took 2 bases from V and 4 from J, leaving 14 bases between them. The CDR3 bases are TGCGCCAGCAGTCAAAGCGCGGTTTTATCCTATGGCTACACCTTC. It codes for CASSQSAVLSYGYTF.

This clone has just a few counts. The rearrangement joins TRBV9 to TRBJ1-6; TRBD1 agrees at 9 bases. The CDR3 has 15 residues. The V segment lost 4 bases and the J segment 7 bases; nucleotides outside the gene matches: 6. Germline V gene lookup returns CDR1 SGDLS and CDR2 YYNGEE. The CDR3 bases are TGTGCCAGCAGCCCACAGGGGGCTGGGAATTCACCCCTCCACTTT. Encoded protein: CASSPQGAGNSPLHF.

This clone occurred a few times. CDR3 bases: TGTGCCATCAGTGAGTCCAGGGGACAAGAGACCCAGTACTTC. Amino acids: CAISESRGQETQYF. The chain employs TRBV10-3 and TRBJ2-5, with D possibly being TRBD1 (6 bases). Looked up from germline, CDR1 is ENHRY and CDR2 is SYGVKD. CDR3 length: 14 residues. The V and J ends lost 0 bases and 2 bases respectively, with 7 bases between them.

The chain uses TRBV7-2 and TRBJ1-6, with a tentative D call TRBD1 (6 bases). V was cut by 11 bases and J by 9 bases, with 17 bases left in between. Germline V gene lookup returns CDR1 SGHTA and CDR2 FQGNSA. This CDR3 has 13 amino acids. CDR3 in amino acids: CARQDRSSSPLHF. The CDR3 coding sequence is TGTGCCCGCCAGGACAGATCTTCTTCACCCCTCCACTTT.

The CDR3 DNA reads as TGCGCCAGCAGCGACAACAGGGACCCCAATCAGCCCCAGCATTTT. Its translation: CASSDNRDPNQPQHF. The chain carries TRBV4-1 and TRBJ1-5; TRBD1 is a possible D gene (6 bases). V was cut by 5 bases and J by 3 bases, with 14 bases left in between. The CDR3 totals 15 residues. CDR1 is MGHRA, CDR2 YSYEKL, per germline.

This chain joins TRBV30 and TRBJ1-3, with a weak D call TRBD1 (6 bases). The germline V gene encodes CDR1 GTSNPN and CDR2 SVGIG (reference sequence). Trimming shortened V by 0 bases and J by 2 bases, and 11 bases separated the two germline ends. The CDR3 sequence is 15 residues long. This chain's CDR3 is CAWSVLRGTGNTIYF. The CDR3 DNA is TGTGCCTGGAGTGTACTCAGGGGCACTGGAAACACCATATATTTT.

CDR3 DNA sequence: TGCAGCGGACAGGGGGCCCTGTTCACTGAAGCTTTCTTT. This translates into CSGQGALFTEAFF. The rearrangement joins TRBV29-1 to TRBJ1-1, with TRBD1 matching over 10 bases. This CDR3 has 13 residues. V was pared by 7 bases and J by 4 bases, with 6 bases of the junction left unmatched. Germline V gene data show CDR1 as SQVTM and CDR2 as ANQGSEA.

The V gene is TRBV27, the J gene TRBJ1-1, with D possibly TRBD1 on 5 matching bases. Germline assignment: CDR1 MNHEY and CDR2 SMNVEV (reference sequence). The length of the CDR3 is 14 residues. Between the trimmed V and J ends, which lost 1 base and 4 bases, there was a span of 10 bases. The CDR3 nucleotides are TGTGCCAGCAGTTTATTAGGAGGGGCCACTGAAGCTTTCTTT. Residues: CASSLLGGATEAFF.

This clone was seen only a few times. CDR3 region: CASSLQGAQIVNEQFF. CDR3 DNA: TGCGCCAGCAGCTTACAGGGGGCCCAGATCGTAAATGAGCAGTTCTTC. The chain employs TRBV5-1 and TRBJ2-1, with 9 bases matching TRBD1. The length of the CDR3 is 16 residues. The V and J ends lost 2 bases and 7 bases, in that order; junction bases with no gene match: 10. Germline CDR1 and CDR2: SGHRS and YFSETQ.

The CDR3 loop reads CASSAPGQGYEKLFF. The CDR3 DNA reads TGTGCCAGTAGTGCGCCGGGACAGGGATATGAAAAACTGTTTTTT. V is TRBV19 and J is TRBJ1-4; 9 nucleotides line up with TRBD1. The length of the CDR3 is 15 residues. CDR1 and CDR2 (germline): LNHDA, SQIVND (reference sequence). The ends lost 5 bases at V and 6 bases at J; junction bases unmatched: 7. Together with reference TRBV19 and TRBJ1-4, the CDR3 gives the full variable domain: DGGITQSPKYLFRKEGQNVTLSCEQNLNHDAMYWYRQDPGQGLRLIYYSQIVNDFQKGDIAEGYSVSREKKESFPLTVTSAQKNPTAFYLCASSAPGQGYEKLFFGSGTQLSVL.

This chain connects TRBV4-1 to TRBJ2-6, with TRBD1 matching over 10 bases. Trimming cost V 2 bases and J 1 base; bases outside gene matches: 8. The CDR3 totals 19 residues. Per the germline V gene, CDR1 is MGHRA and CDR2 is YSYEKL. The CDR3 DNA sequence: TGCGCCAGCAGCCAATCGGTCGGACAGGGGGTTTCTGGGGCCAACGTCCTGACTTTC. Translated: CASSQSVGQGVSGANVLTF.

The chain recombines TRBV6-5 with TRBJ1-1, with 9 positions matching TRBD1. Germline V gene lookup returns CDR1 MNHEY and CDR2 SVGAGI. J lost 4 bases, V lost 6 bases, and 6 bases had no gene match. The CDR3 is 14 amino acids. CDR3 DNA: TGTGCCAGCAGCGGTGGACAGGGGAGCACTGAAGCTTTCTTT. Translated: CASSGGQGSTEAFF.